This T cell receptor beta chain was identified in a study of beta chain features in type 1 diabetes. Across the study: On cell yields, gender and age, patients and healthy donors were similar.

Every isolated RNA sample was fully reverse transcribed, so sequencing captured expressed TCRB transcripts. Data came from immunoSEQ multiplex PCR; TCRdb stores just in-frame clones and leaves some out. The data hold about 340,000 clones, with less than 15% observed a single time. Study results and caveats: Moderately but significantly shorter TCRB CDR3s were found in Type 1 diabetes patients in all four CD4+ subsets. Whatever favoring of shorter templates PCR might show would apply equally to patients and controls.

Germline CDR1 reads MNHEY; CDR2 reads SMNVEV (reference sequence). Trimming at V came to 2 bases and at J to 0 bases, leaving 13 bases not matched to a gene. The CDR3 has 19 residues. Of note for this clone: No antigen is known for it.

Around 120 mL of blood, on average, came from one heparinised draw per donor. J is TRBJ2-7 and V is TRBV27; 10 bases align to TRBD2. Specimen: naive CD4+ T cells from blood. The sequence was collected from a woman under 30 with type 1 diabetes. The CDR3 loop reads CASSLPLRLAGPSSYEQYF. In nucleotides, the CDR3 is TGTGCCAGCAGTTTACCCCTTCGACTAGCGGGCCCCAGCTCCTACGAGCAGTACTTC.